Listed here are 32 T cell receptor beta chains from one sample, sequenced in a study of multiple sclerosis patients with progressive multifocal leukoencephalopathy. The assay was immunoSEQ multiplex PCR, and TCRdb's table has in-frame clones only and misses some. The table lists under 30,000 clones, roughly 89% of them singletons. Time point of the sample: 5 to 6 months of natalizumab therapy. The starting material was PBMCs, obtained from a patient treated with natalizumab. The receptors here all came from a human donor with multiple sclerosis.

V usage is TRBV28 and J usage is TRBJ2-5, with no clear D. Germline V gene sequence: CDR1 MDHEN, CDR2 SYDVKM. The CDR3 sequence is 13 residues long. V was cut by 3 bases and J by 11 bases, with 16 bases left in between. The DNA for the CDR3 is TGTGCCAGCAGTTTGGGCCAGCCCCATGAGCAGTACTTC. It specifies CASSLGQPHEQYF. Variable domain in full (rest from reference TRBV28 and TRBJ2-5): DVKVTQSSRYLVKRTGEKVFLECVQDMDHENMFWYRQDPGLGLRLIYFSYDVKMKEKGDIPEGYSVSREKKERFSLILESASTNQTSMYLCASSLGQPHEQYFGPGTRLLVL.

The chain employs TRBV19 and TRBJ2-1; D perhaps matches TRBD2 (5 bases). V dropped 10 bases and J dropped 3 bases, with 16 bases sitting between them. The CDR3 extends over 14 amino acids. Germline V lookup: CDR1 LNHDA, CDR2 SQIVND (reference sequence). CDR3 residues: CATSENGDYNEQFF. CDR3 coding DNA: TGTGCCACGAGTGAAAACGGGGACTACAATGAGCAGTTCTTC.

This clone was found once. The V and J genes are TRBV27 and TRBJ2-7, with D tentatively TRBD2 (5 bases). CDR3 length equals 16 residues. V lost 7 bases to trimming and J lost 0 bases, with 19 bases between them. Germline V gives CDR1 MNHEY, CDR2 SMNVEV (reference sequence). The CDR3 region has the DNA TGTGCCAGCATGTCGCTAGCCGGGGTGAGCTCCTACGAGCAGTACTTC. Protein product: CASMSLAGVSSYEQYF.

This chain uses TRBV28 with TRBJ1-3, with a weak D call TRBD1 (6 bases). The CDR3 is 14 residues long. The germline V and J ends were trimmed by 4 bases and 2 bases, with 9 bases remaining between them. Germline V gives CDR1 MDHEN, CDR2 SYDVKM. CDR3 sequence (DNA): TGTGCCAGCAGTTCCGGACAGCCTGGAAACACCATATATTTT. Its translation is CASSSGQPGNTIYF.

This chain uses TRBV15 with TRBJ1-1; 9 bases agree with TRBD1. Germline loops: CDR1 LNHNV, CDR2 YYDKDF (reference sequence). The CDR3 loop spans 18 amino acids. J gave up 4 bases and V 1 base, and 13 bases lay outside the gene matches. In nucleotides, the CDR3 is TGTGCCACCAGCAGAGCGGGTACAGGGGGCGGAAGGGGCACTGAAGCTTTCTTT. The encoded protein is CATSRAGTGGGRGTEAFF. Drawing the rest from reference TRBV15 and TRBJ1-1, the complete variable domain is DAMVIQNPRYQVTQFGKPVTLSCSQTLNHNVMYWYQQKSSQAPKLLFHYYDKDFNNEADTPDNFQSRRPNTSFCFLDIRSPGLGDTAMYLCATSRAGTGGGRGTEAFFGQGTRLTVV.

CDR3 nucleotide sequence: TGTGCCAGCAGCTTAGATTCCGGGACCTACAATGAGCAGTTCTTC. Its protein product is CASSLDSGTYNEQFF. J is TRBJ2-1 and V is TRBV7-2; the D gene is possibly TRBD2 (5 bases). The CDR3 runs 15 residues. Germline assignment: CDR1 SGHTA and CDR2 FQGNSA. The V and J ends lost 1 base and 2 bases respectively, with 9 bases between them.

The chain carries TRBV25-1 and TRBJ1-2, with D possibly being TRBD1 (5 bases). Trimming removed 8 bases at V and 6 bases at J, with 22 bases between. The CDR3 is 15 residues long. Germline lookup yields CDR1 MGHDK and CDR2 SYGVNS. This chain's CDR3 is CASHDSTQGWDGYTF. The CDR3 bases are TGTGCCAGCCACGATAGCACTCAGGGATGGGATGGCTACACCTTC.

J is TRBJ1-5 and V is TRBV29-1; TRBD1 aligns across 8 bases. This CDR3 has 12 amino acids. Germline CDR1 is SQVTM and CDR2 is ANQGSEA. The junction had 0 bases not matched to a gene; V was cut back by 4 bases and J by 4 bases. CDR3 residues: CSVGQGNQPQHF. CDR3 sequence (DNA): TGCAGCGTTGGACAGGGGAATCAGCCCCAGCATTTT.

The chain combines TRBV14 with TRBJ2-7; D is uncertain. V gave up 4 bases and J gave up 2 bases, with 9 bases separating them. This CDR3 has 13 amino acids. CDR1 and CDR2 from the germline V gene are SGHDN and FVKESK. The CDR3 DNA follows: TGTGCCAGCAGCCCGAGAAACGCCTACGAGCAGTACTTC. Its translation: CASSPRNAYEQYF. Drawing the rest from reference TRBV14 and TRBJ2-7, the complete variable domain is EAGVTQFPSHSVIEKGQTVTLRCDPISGHDNLYWYRRVMGKEIKFLLHFVKESKQDESGMPNNRFLAERTGGTYSTLKVQPAELEDSGVYFCASSPRNAYEQYFGPGTRLTVT.

V usage is TRBV27 and J usage is TRBJ1-4; D is perhaps TRBD1 (5 bases). Germline loops: CDR1 MNHEY, CDR2 SMNVEV (reference sequence). The CDR3 loop spans 14 amino acids. V shed 3 bases and J shed 5 bases, with 10 bases lying between them. The CDR3 loop reads CASSFQGANEKLFF. The CDR3 DNA reads as TGTGCCAGCAGTTTCCAAGGGGCGAATGAAAAACTGTTTTTT.

The chain recombines TRBV6-5 with TRBJ2-7; 10 bases match TRBD1. The V gene's germline CDR1 is MNHEY and CDR2 SVGAGI. V trimming: 2 bases; J trimming: 3 bases; junction bases outside the gene matches: 4. The CDR3 spans 15 residues. CDR3 region: CASSYRDRGLYEQYF. DNA for the CDR3: TGTGCCAGCAGTTACCGGGACAGGGGCCTCTACGAGCAGTACTTC.

CDR3 sequence reads: CASVQTGNTEAFF. For the CDR3, the DNA is TGTGCCAGTGTCCAGACAGGGAACACTGAAGCTTTCTTT. The chain is built from TRBV7-2 and TRBJ1-1; a possible D gene is TRBD1 (6 bases). Germline loops: CDR1 SGHTA, CDR2 FQGNSA. This CDR3 comprises 13 residues. V lost 9 bases to trimming and J lost 1 base, with 12 bases between them.

The chain's CDR3 is CASSLASGWDEQFF. The CDR3 nucleotides read TGTGCCAGCAGCTTGGCTAGCGGGTGGGATGAGCAGTTCTTC. The chain uses TRBV7-2 and TRBJ2-1; 8 positions agree with TRBD2. Germline V lookup: CDR1 SGHTA, CDR2 FQGNSA. This CDR3 is 14 amino acids long. V lost 3 bases to trimming and J lost 8 bases; unmatched junction nucleotides: 6.

The J gene is TRBJ1-5, the V gene TRBV28, with 10 bases that match TRBD1. The J segment lost 3 bases and the V segment lost 7 bases, leaving 9 bases of the junction unmatched. The CDR3 is made up of 16 amino acids. CDR1 and CDR2 (germline): MDHEN, SYDVKM. The CDR3: CASIYQGQGHNQPQHF. Written as DNA, the CDR3 is TGTGCCAGCATTTATCAGGGACAGGGGCACAATCAGCCCCAGCATTTT.

There are a few counts of this clone. The gene calls are TRBV5-6 and TRBJ2-7; D is possibly TRBD1 (6 bases). CDR1 and CDR2 from the germline V gene are SGHDT and YYEEEE. The length of the CDR3 is 15 residues. V was cut by 0 bases and J by 3 bases, with 13 bases left in between. This CDR3 is CASSLGGRGFYEQYF. CDR3 DNA: TGTGCCAGCAGCTTGGGGGGCAGGGGCTTCTACGAGCAGTACTTC.

The gene calls are TRBV19 and TRBJ2-1; no clear D. CDR1 is LNHDA and CDR2 is SQIVND in the germline V gene (reference sequence). Between the trimmed V and J ends, which lost 6 bases and 7 bases, there was a span of 7 bases. The CDR3 has 11 amino acids. Here the CDR3 reads CASRGRNEQFF. CDR3 DNA: TGTGCCAGTAGAGGTCGGAATGAGCAGTTCTTC.

The chain is built from TRBV6-1 and TRBJ1-2; D is unresolved. The CDR3 is 15 residues long. Germline V gene data show CDR1 as MNHNS and CDR2 as SASEGT. V was pared by 0 bases and J by 2 bases, with 10 bases between. CDR3 loop: CASSEAPGQNYGYTF. For the CDR3, the DNA is TGTGCCAGCAGTGAAGCCCCGGGCCAGAACTATGGCTACACCTTC.

The chain is built from TRBV7-6 and TRBJ2-7; 7 positions agree with TRBD1. V lost 0 bases and J lost 1; bases outside the gene matches: 6. Germline V gene sequence: CDR1 SGHVS, CDR2 FNYEAQ. This CDR3 has 16 residues. The CDR3 DNA reads TGTGCCAGCAGCTTAGCGGGGGAGACAGGGTCCTACGAGCAGTACTTC. Translation: CASSLAGETGSYEQYF.

The chain carries TRBV5-4 and TRBJ1-2, with D maybe TRBD1 (6 bases). Trimming took 5 bases from V and 1 from J, leaving 12 bases between them. The CDR3 contains 14 residues. Germline CDR1 reads SGHNT; CDR2 reads YYREEE (reference sequence). The CDR3 sequence is CASRYGQINYGYTF. Written as DNA, the CDR3 is TGTGCCAGCAGATATGGACAGATTAACTATGGCTACACCTTC.

This clone was seen only a few times. The chain links TRBV4-2 to TRBJ2-7; 7 bases align to TRBD2. Losses at the gene ends were 0 bases for V and 0 bases for J; bases not matched to a gene: 5. Germline V gene sequence: CDR1 LGHNA, CDR2 YNFKEQ. The CDR3 is 16 amino acids. The CDR3 protein is CASSQDRPSGSYEQYF. DNA for the CDR3: TGTGCCAGCAGCCAAGATAGGCCTAGCGGCTCCTACGAGCAGTACTTC.

This clone has only one observation. The chain couples TRBV28 to TRBJ1-1; 10 bases align to TRBD1. The CDR3 has 15 residues. Looked up from germline, CDR1 is MDHEN and CDR2 is SYDVKM. J was trimmed by 11 bases and V by 0 bases; bases with no gene match: 9. The CDR3 DNA reads TGTGCCAGCAGTTTATGGACAGGGGGCGGGAGTTTCGCTTTCTTT. The encoded protein is CASSLWTGGGSFAFF.

The chain couples TRBV5-4 to TRBJ2-1; maybe TRBD2 (6 bases). The V gene's germline CDR1 is SGHNT and CDR2 YYREEE (reference sequence). Trimming cost V 5 bases and J 3 bases, with 15 bases left between them. CDR3 length equals 15 residues. The CDR3 is CASRSGGTSYNEQFF. The DNA of the CDR3 is TGTGCCAGCAGGTCCGGGGGAACTAGCTACAATGAGCAGTTCTTC.

This sequence joins TRBV27 and TRBJ2-4, with no clear D. V was trimmed by 3 bases and J by 6 bases, leaving 12 bases between them. The V gene's germline CDR1 is MNHEY and CDR2 SMNVEV (reference sequence). This CDR3 spans 14 amino acids. CDR3 protein: CASSFLAVPNIQYF. CDR3 sequence (DNA): TGTGCCAGCAGTTTCTTGGCAGTCCCAAACATTCAGTACTTC.

The chain recombines TRBV28 with TRBJ1-5, with unresolved D. Per the germline V gene, CDR1 is MDHEN and CDR2 is SYDVKM. V was cut by 5 bases and J by 7 bases, with 12 bases left in between. This CDR3 contains 13 residues. In nucleotides, the CDR3 is TGTGCCAGCAGTCTGCAGAATCCCCAGCCCCAGCATTTT. Translating gives CASSLQNPQPQHF.

The chain recombines TRBV5-4 with TRBJ1-2; the match to TRBD1 covers 10 bases. Germline V gives CDR1 SGHNT, CDR2 YYREEE (reference sequence). The V segment lost 3 bases and the J segment 8 bases; nucleotides outside the gene matches: 10. The CDR3 totals 15 residues. CDR3 amino acids: CASSSGQGPGSGYTF. The CDR3 bases are TGTGCCAGCAGCTCGGGACAGGGGCCAGGATCGGGCTACACCTTC.

V is TRBV19 and J is TRBJ1-5; unclear D gene. CDR3 length: 12 amino acids. The V end was cut by 6 bases, the J end by 6 bases, with 9 bases between. Per germline, CDR1 LNHDA and CDR2 SQIVND (reference sequence). DNA for the CDR3: TGTGCCAGTAGCCAGACTGTTCAGCCCCAGCATTTT. Amino acids: CASSQTVQPQHF.

The chain couples TRBV4-2 to TRBJ1-2; weak D call: TRBD1 (5 bases). The CDR3 covers 16 residues. V was pared by 3 bases and J by 8 bases, with 22 bases between. CDR1 LGHNA and CDR2 YNFKEQ come from the germline V gene. The CDR3 loop reads CASSQVRGDGRGGYTF. CDR3 in DNA: TGTGCCAGCAGCCAGGTGAGAGGGGACGGCCGTGGCGGCTACACCTTC.

The V gene is TRBV10-3, the J gene TRBJ2-7, with D perhaps matching TRBD2 (5 bases). V was clipped by 0 bases and J by 2 bases, with 11 bases between them. The germline V gene encodes CDR1 ENHRY and CDR2 SYGVKD. The CDR3 covers 15 residues. CDR3 DNA: TGTGCCATCAGTGAGTCAGTCCCCGGGGCCTACGAGCAGTACTTC. Translated: CAISESVPGAYEQYF.

This sequence joins TRBV7-8 and TRBJ1-4; maybe TRBD1 (6 bases). The CDR3 contains 14 residues. Germline lookup yields CDR1 SGHVS and CDR2 FQNEAQ. Between the trimmed V and J ends, which lost 0 bases and 8 bases, there was a span of 10 bases. The chain's CDR3 is CASSLAGAGEKLFF. The CDR3 bases are TGTGCCAGCAGCTTAGCGGGGGCGGGGGAAAAACTGTTTTTT.

The V call is TRBV6-1, the J call TRBJ1-1; TRBD1 might be the D (6 bases). Between the trimmed V and J ends, which lost 6 bases and 0 bases, there was a span of 14 bases. This CDR3 is built from 15 residues. Per the germline V gene, CDR1 is MNHNS and CDR2 is SASEGT. The CDR3 region has the DNA TGTGCCAGCAGGAAGGGGGGCAACCTGAACACTGAAGCTTTCTTT. Translating it yields CASRKGGNLNTEAFF.

This chain connects TRBV29-1 to TRBJ2-7, with TRBD2 matching over 10 bases. The CDR3 has 13 amino acids. CDR1 and CDR2 (germline): SQVTM, ANQGSEA. V shed 5 bases and J 5 bases; nucleotides not matched to a gene: 6. CDR3 bases: TGCAGCGTTCTCAGGCTAGCGGGAGACGAGCAGTACTTC. Translation: CSVLRLAGDEQYF.

The genes are TRBV5-1 and TRBJ2-1; 7 positions match TRBD2. The CDR3 is made up of 14 amino acids. Trimming took 0 bases from V and 8 from J; bases not matched to a gene: 5. Germline values: CDR1 SGHRS, CDR2 YFSETQ. The CDR3 DNA is TGCGCCAGCAGCTTGGAGACTAGCAGAGATGAGCAGTTCTTC. Translated, it gives CASSLETSRDEQFF.